The 21 T cell receptor beta chains presented below share a single source sample, sequenced in a study of blood T cells in healthy people across ages. A J-beta primer mix and a sample-barcoded 5' primer were used in a second PCR of about 7 to 12 cycles. TCRdb redid the calling of the 5' RACE reads with MiXCR, one entry per CDR3 protein. Among 650,000 to 900,000 distinct CDR3 sequences, around 68% were seen once, and the ten largest hold about a quarter. Sequencing was carried out using blood. These receptors were taken from a man between 25 and 39 years old in good health.

The rearrangement uses TRBV9 and TRBJ2-6, with a possible D match to TRBD1 (6 bases). The germline gives CDR1 SGDLS, CDR2 YYNGEE. V lost 6 bases, J lost 3 bases, and 10 bases lay in between. The CDR3 is 14 amino acids. CDR3 in DNA: TGTGCCAGCACCAGGGGTGGTGGGGCCAACGTCCTGACTTTC. This sequence encodes CASTRGGGANVLTF.

This chain's CDR3 is CASSTPGATNTQETQYF. For the CDR3, the DNA is TGTGCCAGCAGTACCCCTGGGGCCACGAACACCCAAGAGACCCAGTACTTC. The gene calls are TRBV6-7 and TRBJ2-5; a weak D match, TRBD1 (5 bases). TRBV6-7 is recorded as an ORF, its role being uncertain. The CDR3 totals 17 residues. Trimming shortened V by 5 bases and J by 1 base, and 20 bases separated the two germline ends.

The chain employs TRBV5-1 and TRBJ2-5; 9 positions agree with TRBD2. This CDR3 region has 15 residues. The V segment lost 0 bases and the J segment 11 bases; nucleotides outside the gene matches: 11. The germline V gene has CDR1 SGHRS and CDR2 YFSETQ. CDR3 in DNA: TGCGCCAGCAGCTTGGGCGGGCTAGCGGGGAGTGAGCAGTACTTC. Its protein is CASSLGGLAGSEQYF.

This clonotype showed up just a few times. The V call is TRBV11-1, the J call TRBJ1-2, with TRBD1 as a possible D gene (5 bases). Trimming shortened V by 5 bases and J by 6 bases, and 19 bases separated the two germline ends. The CDR3 runs 15 residues. In germline, CDR1 is SGHAT, CDR2 FQDESV (reference sequence). The CDR3: CASSPGPGPANGYTF. The CDR3 nucleotides read TGTGCCAGCAGCCCAGGGCCGGGGCCTGCAAATGGCTACACCTTC.

V usage is TRBV4-2 and J usage is TRBJ1-2; TRBD1 matches at 8 bases. The V gene end was trimmed by 3 bases and the J gene end by 4 bases; junction bases not matched to a gene: 10. The CDR3 extends over 16 amino acids. Per germline, CDR1 LGHNA and CDR2 YNFKEQ. CDR3 bases: TGTGCCAGCAGCCACAAACAGGGGGGGGATGCCTATGGCTACACCTTC. It is translated as CASSHKQGGDAYGYTF.

This clonotype appeared a few times. The rearrangement uses TRBV6-2 or TRBV6-3 and TRBJ1-2; a weak D match, TRBD1 (5 bases). V lost 2 bases and J 4 bases, leaving 8 bases between the germline ends. This CDR3 contains 13 residues. CDR1 is MNHEY, CDR2 SVGEGT, per germline. Here the CDR3 DNA reads TGTGCCAGCAGTTACGGCGACAGCTATGGCTACACCTTC. Its translation is CASSYGDSYGYTF.

The chain uses TRBV9 and TRBJ2-7; maybe TRBD1 (5 bases). The CDR3 covers 15 residues. V was clipped by 4 bases and J by 0 bases, with 14 bases between them. CDR1 SGDLS and CDR2 YYNGEE come from the germline V gene. The chain's CDR3 is CASSPDTSGSYEQYF. The CDR3 nucleotides read TGTGCCAGCAGCCCGGACACCTCGGGCTCCTACGAGCAGTACTTC.

Only a few counts were recorded for this clonotype. CDR3 amino acids: CASSSRIGYEQYF. The CDR3 DNA is TGTGCCAGCAGCTCCAGGATTGGCTACGAGCAGTACTTC. J is TRBJ2-7 and V is TRBV7-2, with D unresolved. CDR1 and CDR2 from the germline V gene are SGHTA and FQGNSA. The length of the CDR3 is 13 residues. V lost 4 bases, J lost 3 bases, and 10 bases lay in between.

The chain is built from TRBV14 and TRBJ2-1; D may correspond to TRBD1 or TRBD2 (5 bases each). The V gene's germline CDR1 is SGHDN and CDR2 FVKESK. Trimming stripped 5 bases from V and 3 bases from J, with 14 bases between. The CDR3 spans 15 residues. CDR3 nucleotides: TGTGCCAGCAGCGGACCCGGGACGATCTACAATGAGCAGTTCTTC. Protein sequence: CASSGPGTIYNEQFF.

This clonotype turned up a few times. This chain joins TRBV29-1 and TRBJ2-3; D is tentatively TRBD1 or TRBD2 (6 bases each). CDR1 is SQVTM, CDR2 ANQGSEA, per germline. The CDR3 runs 15 residues. V was shortened by 3 bases and J by 5 bases, with 18 bases between the two germline ends. The CDR3 nucleotides are TGCAGCGTTGACCCGGGGGCCCGCTTGGAAGATACGCAGTATTTT. Residues: CSVDPGARLEDTQYF.

On this clonotype: Compared with germline, one end of the junction differs, possibly owing to a read error. The chain is built from TRBV29-1 and TRBJ2-3; D is unresolved. The CDR3 extends over 14 amino acids. The germline V gene has CDR1 SQVTM and CDR2 ANQGSEA. CDR3 coding DNA: TGCAGCGTTGAAGCCGCGACGGGCACGGATACGCAGTATTTT. Translation: CSVEAATGTDTQYF.

This clonotype was detected only a few times. V gene TRBV10-3 combines with J gene TRBJ1-5; possibly TRBD1 for D (5 bases). The CDR3 spans 15 residues. Looked up from germline, CDR1 is ENHRY and CDR2 is SYGVKD. The V end lost 4 bases, the J end lost 0 bases, and 10 bases lay between the germline ends. The chain's CDR3 is CAISGGGDSNQPQHF. CDR3 sequence (DNA): TGTGCCATCAGTGGTGGGGGGGATAGCAATCAGCCCCAGCATTTT.

This clonotype was found a few times. This chain connects TRBV6-2 or TRBV6-3 to TRBJ2-7; 7 nucleotides align to TRBD2. This CDR3 region has 14 residues. The V segment lost 2 bases and the J segment 4 bases; nucleotides outside the gene matches: 5. Per the germline V gene, CDR1 is MNHEY and CDR2 is SVGEGT. The CDR3 DNA follows: TGTGCCAGCAGTTACGGGAGGGTAACGTACGAGCAGTACTTC. It yields the protein CASSYGRVTYEQYF.

V gene TRBV20-1 combines with J gene TRBJ2-3; TRBD2 might be the D (6 bases). There are 16 residues in the CDR3. The V gene's germline CDR1 is DFQATT and CDR2 SNEGSKA (reference sequence). The ends were cut back, 2 bases at V and 1 base at J, with 16 bases in the middle. In nucleotides, the CDR3 is TGCAGTGCTAGACTGGGCTTGGGACTCCGCACAGATACGCAGTATTTT. This gives the protein CSARLGLGLRTDTQYF.

This clonotype was picked up one time. V is TRBV4-3 and J is TRBJ2-7, with TRBD2 identical over 9 bases. The CDR3 consists of 16 residues. Germline trimming cut 0 bases from V and 3 bases from J; bases unmatched to any gene: 6. CDR1 is LGHNA, CDR2 YSLEER, per germline. The CDR3, as DNA: TGCGCCAGCAGCCAAGATCCAGCGGGGGGCCACTACGAGCAGTACTTC. This sequence encodes CASSQDPAGGHYEQYF.

The V gene is TRBV3-1, the J gene TRBJ2-5, with 8 positions matching TRBD2. The trim removed 5 bases at V and 4 bases at J, leaving 12 bases unmatched. Germline assignment: CDR1 LGHDT and CDR2 YNNKEL (reference sequence). The CDR3 spans 16 residues. CDR3 DNA: TGTGCCAGCAGCAATCTTCGGGCGGGGGGACGAGAGACCCAGTACTTC. Its protein is CASSNLRAGGRETQYF.

This clonotype was detected a few times. V gene TRBV11-2 combines with J gene TRBJ2-1, with D perhaps TRBD2 (5 bases). The germline V gene encodes CDR1 SGHAT and CDR2 FQNNGV. V lost 5 bases, J lost 5 bases, and 22 bases lay in between. This CDR3 is built from 17 residues. The CDR3 is CASSTLPRAGLDNEQFF. CDR3 DNA: TGTGCCAGCAGCACCCTCCCGCGGGCGGGCCTAGACAATGAGCAGTTCTTC.

The rearrangement links TRBV7-2 to TRBJ2-4; 8 bases align to TRBD1. V shed 4 bases, J shed 15 bases, and the junction held 8 bases outside the gene matches. The germline V gene has CDR1 SGHTA and CDR2 FQGNSA. There are 12 residues in the CDR3. CDR3 coding DNA: TGTGCCAGCAGCTCCGGGGGAACAGGGGGGTACTTC. It yields the protein CASSSGGTGGYF.

The rearrangement uses TRBV25-1 and TRBJ1-6; D uncertain. The CDR3 runs 15 residues. CDR1 is MGHDK and CDR2 is SYGVNS in the germline V gene. The V and J ends lost 3 bases and 8 bases respectively, with 14 bases between them. DNA of the CDR3: TGTGCCAGCAGTGACCGAACTGACCCCTATTCACCCCTCCACTTT. Residues: CASSDRTDPYSPLHF.

CDR3 sequence (DNA): TGTGCCAGCAGTGGTTCCCGGGACAGCTCCTACAATGAGCAGTTCTTC. Its protein is CASSGSRDSSYNEQFF. The V call is TRBV6-1, the J call TRBJ2-1, with TRBD1 matching 7 bases. The V gene's germline CDR1 is MNHNS and CDR2 SASEGT. The CDR3 sequence is 16 residues long. V was pared by 4 bases and J by 0 bases, with 6 bases of the junction left unmatched.

This sequence joins TRBV7-2 and TRBJ1-6; D is undetermined. Trimming took off 3 bases at V and 10 bases at J, with 25 bases between the two ends. Germline V gene sequence: CDR1 SGHTA, CDR2 FQGNSA. CDR3 size: 18 residues. CDR3 amino acids: CASSFHPVLTSGESPLHF. CDR3 coding DNA: TGTGCCAGCAGCTTCCATCCAGTGTTGACAAGCGGTGAATCACCCCTCCACTTT.